The clone carrying this TCR beta chain appeared a few times. As yet, its antigen is unknown. Template-switching 5'RACE yielded the TCR cDNA; a universal primer site and UMIs were added in the process. TCRdb fed the 5' RACE reads into MiXCR, producing one record per CDR3 protein. The repertoire holds some 240,000 distinct CDR3 sequences, with 3.6% as singletons. The CDR3 loop spans 14 amino acids. V lost 1 base and J 5 bases, leaving 7 bases between the germline ends. CDR1 and CDR2 (germline): KGHDR, SFDVKD. The data were obtained in a study of T cells after yellow fever vaccination. Study at large: Some fractions had low cell numbers, and these were prepared with SMART-Seq v4 Ultra Low Input. General study findings and limits: Re-detected after boosting: most primary clones, 95% to 98% of CD4 and around 86% of CD8. The secondary response was weaker but peaked faster, day 5 versus 15.

The sequencing here drew on PBMCs, taken 15 days after the yellow fever booster vaccination. This chain uses TRBV24-1 with TRBJ2-2; D is unresolved. The sequence was collected from a man in his late teens or twenties who received the YFV17D yellow fever vaccine. DNA for the CDR3: TGTGCCACCAGTGATTTCAGAGAAACCGGGGAGCTGTTTTTT. Translated: CATSDFRETGELFF.